The 6 T cell receptor beta chains presented below share a single source sample, sequenced in a study of T-cell memory formation after mild COVID-19. TCRdb re-called the 5' RACE reads through MiXCR, storing one row per CDR3 protein. The table includes under 400,000 distinct CDR3 sequences, more than 20% detected once. Sequences were obtained from PBMCs or a T cell subset sorted from them (not recorded which). The source of these receptors is an adult woman who had mild COVID-19 (a few samples of this study predate the infection). Cell type and time point are not known.

The chain is built from TRBV29-1 and TRBJ2-1, with D perhaps given as TRBD1 or TRBD2 (5 bases each). The CDR3 consists of 15 residues. The ends were cut back, 0 bases at V and 8 bases at J, with 17 bases in the middle. The germline V gene has CDR1 SQVTM and CDR2 ANQGSEA. The CDR3 is CSVEDGRGRGDEQFF. The DNA for the CDR3 is TGCAGCGTTGAAGATGGACGGGGCCGGGGCGATGAGCAGTTCTTC.

This clonotype came up many times. The chain carries TRBV7-2 and TRBJ2-2; 9 positions agree with TRBD1. Unmatched junction bases numbered 3, after V lost 5 bases and J lost 2 bases. Germline V lookup: CDR1 SGHTA, CDR2 FQGNSA. The CDR3 has 15 amino acids. CDR3 amino acids: CASSHRGHNTGELFF. The CDR3 DNA is TGTGCCAGCAGCCACAGGGGGCATAACACCGGGGAGCTGTTTTTT.

The V call is TRBV30, the J call TRBJ1-5, with 8 bases identical to TRBD1. This CDR3 has 14 amino acids. The V gene's germline CDR1 is GTSNPN and CDR2 SVGIG (reference sequence). The V and J ends lost 4 bases and 4 bases, in that order; junction bases with no gene match: 6. CDR3 bases: TGTGCCTGGACCGGGACAGGTCTAAATCAGCCCCAGCATTTT. Protein product: CAWTGTGLNQPQHF.

This clonotype was counted only a few times. This chain links TRBV7-8 with TRBJ1-6; D is undetermined. This CDR3 is 16 amino acids long. With 6 bases removed from V and 0 bases from J, the gap between germline ends came to 12 bases. CDR1 is SGHVS, CDR2 FQNEAQ, per germline. The DNA of the CDR3 is TGTGCCAGCAGTTCGGAGCCTAGCTCCTATAATTCACCCCTCCACTTT. It codes for CASSSEPSSYNSPLHF.

V is TRBV5-4 and J is TRBJ2-5, with D possibly being TRBD1 (5 bases). CDR3 size: 13 residues. The V and J ends lost 7 bases and 2 bases respectively, with 12 bases between them. Per germline, CDR1 SGHNT and CDR2 YYREEE (reference sequence). The CDR3 DNA reads TGTGCCAGCGCGGTGGACACTCAAGAGACCCAGTACTTC. As protein: CASAVDTQETQYF.

In its sample, this clonotype was seen many times. The J gene is TRBJ2-2, the V gene TRBV12-3 or TRBV12-4; the D is unclear. The CDR3 covers 12 residues. Between the trimmed V and J ends, which lost 6 bases and 4 bases, there was a span of 6 bases. CDR3 DNA: TGTGCCAGCAGCTTGGGCACCGGGGAGCTGTTTTTT. This encodes CASSLGTGELFF.